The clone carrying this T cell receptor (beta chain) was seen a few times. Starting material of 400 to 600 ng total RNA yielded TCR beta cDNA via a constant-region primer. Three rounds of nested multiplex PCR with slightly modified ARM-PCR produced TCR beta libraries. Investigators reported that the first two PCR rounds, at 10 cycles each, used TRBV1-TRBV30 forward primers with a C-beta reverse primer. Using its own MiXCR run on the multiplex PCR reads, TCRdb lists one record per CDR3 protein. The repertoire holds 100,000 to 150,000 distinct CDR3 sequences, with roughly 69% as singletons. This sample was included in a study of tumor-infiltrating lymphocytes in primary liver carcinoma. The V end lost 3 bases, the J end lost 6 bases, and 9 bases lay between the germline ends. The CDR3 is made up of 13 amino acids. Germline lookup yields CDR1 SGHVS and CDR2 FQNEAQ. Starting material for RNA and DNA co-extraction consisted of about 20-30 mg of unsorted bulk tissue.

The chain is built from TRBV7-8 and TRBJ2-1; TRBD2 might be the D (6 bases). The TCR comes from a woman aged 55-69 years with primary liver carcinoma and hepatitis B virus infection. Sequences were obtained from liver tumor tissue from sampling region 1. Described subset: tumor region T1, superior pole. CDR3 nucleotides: TGTGCCAGCAGCTTTTACGGGGGCAATGAGCAGTTCTTC. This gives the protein CASSFYGGNEQFF.